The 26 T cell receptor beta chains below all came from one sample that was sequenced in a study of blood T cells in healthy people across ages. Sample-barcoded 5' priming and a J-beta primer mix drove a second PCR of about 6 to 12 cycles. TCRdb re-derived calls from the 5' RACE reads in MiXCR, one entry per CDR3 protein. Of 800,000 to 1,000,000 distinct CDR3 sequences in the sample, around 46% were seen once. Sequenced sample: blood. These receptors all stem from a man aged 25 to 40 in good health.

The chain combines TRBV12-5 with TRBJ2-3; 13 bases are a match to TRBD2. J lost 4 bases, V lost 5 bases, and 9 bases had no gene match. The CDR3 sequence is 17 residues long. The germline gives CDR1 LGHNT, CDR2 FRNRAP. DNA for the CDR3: TGTGCTAGTGGTACCGGGGGGACTAGCGGGGCCCCAGATACGCAGTATTTT. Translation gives CASGTGGTSGAPDTQYF. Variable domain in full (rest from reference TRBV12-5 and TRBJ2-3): DARVTQTPRHKVTEMGQEVTMRCQPILGHNTVFWYRQTMMQGLELLAYFRNRAPLDDSGMPKDRFSAEMPDATLATLKIQPSEPRDSAVYFCASGTGGTSGAPDTQYFGPGTRLTVL.

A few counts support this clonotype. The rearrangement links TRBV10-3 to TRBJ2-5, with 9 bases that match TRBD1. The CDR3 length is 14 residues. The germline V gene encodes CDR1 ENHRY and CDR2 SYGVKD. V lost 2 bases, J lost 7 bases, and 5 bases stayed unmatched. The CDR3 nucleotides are TGTGCCATCAGTGAGCGGGACAGGGAAAGGACCCAGTACTTC. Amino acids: CAISERDRERTQYF.

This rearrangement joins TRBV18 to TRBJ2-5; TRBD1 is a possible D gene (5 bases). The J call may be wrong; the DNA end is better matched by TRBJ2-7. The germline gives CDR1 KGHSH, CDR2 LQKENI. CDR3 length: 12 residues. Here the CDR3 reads CASSPARDEQYF. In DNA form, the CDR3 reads TGTGCCAGCTCACCTGCCAGGGACGAGCAGTACTTC.

CDR3 DNA sequence: TGTGCCATCAGTGAATGGGGACAGGGACCCTACGAGCAGTACTTC. It codes for CAISEWGQGPYEQYF. This sequence joins TRBV10-3 and TRBJ2-7; TRBD1 matches at 9 bases. Looked up from germline, CDR1 is ENHRY and CDR2 is SYGVKD. The CDR3 covers 15 residues. V lost 3 bases, J lost 2 bases, and 5 bases stayed unmatched.

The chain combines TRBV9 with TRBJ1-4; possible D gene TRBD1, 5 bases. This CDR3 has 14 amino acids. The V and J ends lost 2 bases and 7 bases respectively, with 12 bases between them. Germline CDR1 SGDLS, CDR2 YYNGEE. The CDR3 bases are TGTGCCAGCAGCGTTACAGGCGTTAGTGAAAAACTGTTTTTT. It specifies CASSVTGVSEKLFF. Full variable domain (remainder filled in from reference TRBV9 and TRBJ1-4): DSGVTQTPKHLITATGQRVTLRCSPRSGDLSVYWYQQSLDQGLQFLIQYYNGEERAKGNILERFSAQQFPDLHSELNLSSLELGDSALYFCASSVTGVSEKLFFGSGTQLSVL.

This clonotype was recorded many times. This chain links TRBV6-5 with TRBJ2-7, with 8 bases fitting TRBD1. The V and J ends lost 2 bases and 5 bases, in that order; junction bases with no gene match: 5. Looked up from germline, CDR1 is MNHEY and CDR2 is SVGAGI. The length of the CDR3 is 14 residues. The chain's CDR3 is CASSYNDRGHEQYF. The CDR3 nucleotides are TGTGCCAGCAGTTACAATGACAGGGGCCACGAGCAGTACTTC.

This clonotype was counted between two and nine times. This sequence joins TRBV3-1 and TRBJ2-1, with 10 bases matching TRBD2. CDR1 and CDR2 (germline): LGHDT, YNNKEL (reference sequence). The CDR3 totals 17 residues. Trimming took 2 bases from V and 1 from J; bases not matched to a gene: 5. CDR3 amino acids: CASSQLAGEWSYNEQFF. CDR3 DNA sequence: TGTGCCAGCAGCCAACTAGCGGGGGAGTGGTCCTACAATGAGCAGTTCTTC.

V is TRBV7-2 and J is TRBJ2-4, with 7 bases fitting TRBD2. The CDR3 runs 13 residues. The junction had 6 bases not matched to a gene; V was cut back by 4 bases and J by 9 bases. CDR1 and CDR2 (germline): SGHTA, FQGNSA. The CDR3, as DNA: TGTGCCAGCAGCTGGGGAGGGTCTGCCATTCAGTACTTC. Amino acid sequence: CASSWGGSAIQYF.

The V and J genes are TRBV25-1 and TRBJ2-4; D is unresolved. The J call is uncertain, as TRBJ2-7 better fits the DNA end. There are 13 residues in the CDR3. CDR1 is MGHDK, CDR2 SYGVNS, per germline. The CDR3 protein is CASSESPGNEQYF. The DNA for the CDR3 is TGTGCCAGCAGTGAATCCCCAGGCAACGAGCAGTACTTC.

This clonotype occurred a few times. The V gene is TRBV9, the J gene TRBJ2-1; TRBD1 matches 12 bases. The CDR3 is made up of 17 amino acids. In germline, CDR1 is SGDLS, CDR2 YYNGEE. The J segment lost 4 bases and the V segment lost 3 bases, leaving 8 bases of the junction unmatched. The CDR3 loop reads CASSEGQGAGLYNEQFF. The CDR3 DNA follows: TGTGCCAGCAGCGAGGGACAGGGGGCGGGATTGTACAATGAGCAGTTCTTC. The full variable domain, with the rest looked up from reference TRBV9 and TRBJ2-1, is DSGVTQTPKHLITATGQRVTLRCSPRSGDLSVYWYQQSLDQGLQFLIQYYNGEERAKGNILERFSAQQFPDLHSELNLSSLELGDSALYFCASSEGQGAGLYNEQFFGPGTRLTVL.

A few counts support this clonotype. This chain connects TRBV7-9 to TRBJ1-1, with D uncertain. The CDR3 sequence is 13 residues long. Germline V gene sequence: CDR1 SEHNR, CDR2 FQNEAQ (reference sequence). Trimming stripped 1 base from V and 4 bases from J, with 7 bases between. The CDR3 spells CASSLDPSTEAFF. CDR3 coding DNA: TGTGCCAGCAGCTTAGACCCGAGCACTGAAGCTTTCTTT.

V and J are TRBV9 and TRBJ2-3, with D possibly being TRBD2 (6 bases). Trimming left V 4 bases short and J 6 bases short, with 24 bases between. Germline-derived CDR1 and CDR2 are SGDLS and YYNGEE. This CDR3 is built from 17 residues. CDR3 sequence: CASSKTIAELRTDTQYF. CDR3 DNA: TGTGCCAGCAGCAAGACTATAGCGGAACTTAGGACGGATACGCAGTATTTT.

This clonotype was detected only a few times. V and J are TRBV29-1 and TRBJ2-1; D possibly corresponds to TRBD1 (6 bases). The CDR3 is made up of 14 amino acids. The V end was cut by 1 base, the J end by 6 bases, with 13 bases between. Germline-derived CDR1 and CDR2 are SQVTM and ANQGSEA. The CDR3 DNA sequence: TGCAGCGTTGAAGGAACAGGGAAGGGCAATGAGCAGTTCTTC. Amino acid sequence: CSVEGTGKGNEQFF.

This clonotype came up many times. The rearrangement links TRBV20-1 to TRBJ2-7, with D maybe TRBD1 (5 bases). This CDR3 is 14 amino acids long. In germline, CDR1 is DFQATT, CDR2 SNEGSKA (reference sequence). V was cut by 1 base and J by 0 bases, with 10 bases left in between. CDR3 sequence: CSARGQRSSYEQYF. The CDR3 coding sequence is TGCAGTGCTAGAGGACAGAGAAGCTCCTACGAGCAGTACTTC.

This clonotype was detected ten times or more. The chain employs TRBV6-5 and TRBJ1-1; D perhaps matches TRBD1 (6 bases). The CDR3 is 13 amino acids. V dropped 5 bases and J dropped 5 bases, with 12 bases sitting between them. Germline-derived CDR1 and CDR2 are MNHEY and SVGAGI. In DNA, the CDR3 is TGTGCCAGCAGTACCAATAGGGGGACTGAAGCTTTCTTT. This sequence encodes CASSTNRGTEAFF.

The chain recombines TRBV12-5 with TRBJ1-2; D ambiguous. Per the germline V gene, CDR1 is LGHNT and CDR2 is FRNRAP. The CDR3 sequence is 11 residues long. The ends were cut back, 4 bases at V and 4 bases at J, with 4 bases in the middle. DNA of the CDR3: TGTGCTAGTGGTTCCCGCTATGGCTACACCTTC. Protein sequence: CASGSRYGYTF.

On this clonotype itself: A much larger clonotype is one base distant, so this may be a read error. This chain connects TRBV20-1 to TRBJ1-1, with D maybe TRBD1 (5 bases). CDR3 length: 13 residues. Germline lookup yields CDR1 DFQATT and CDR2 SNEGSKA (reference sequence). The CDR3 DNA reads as TGCAGTGCTCCAGGGTTAGCGAACGCTGAAGCTTTCTTT. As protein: CSAPGLANAEAFF.

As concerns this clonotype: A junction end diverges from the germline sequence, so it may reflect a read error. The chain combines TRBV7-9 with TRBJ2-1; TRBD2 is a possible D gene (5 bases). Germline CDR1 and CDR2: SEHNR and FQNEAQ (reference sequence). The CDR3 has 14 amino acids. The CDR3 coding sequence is TGTGCCAGCAGCTTGGGGAGAGACTACGATGAGCAGTTCTTC. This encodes CASSLGRDYDEQFF.

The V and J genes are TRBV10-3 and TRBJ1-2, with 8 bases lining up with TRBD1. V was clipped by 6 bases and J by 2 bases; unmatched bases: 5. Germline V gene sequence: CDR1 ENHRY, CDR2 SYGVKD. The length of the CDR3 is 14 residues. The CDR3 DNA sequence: TGTGCCATCAGCCGGGACAGGCCAAACTATGGCTACACCTTC. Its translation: CAISRDRPNYGYTF.

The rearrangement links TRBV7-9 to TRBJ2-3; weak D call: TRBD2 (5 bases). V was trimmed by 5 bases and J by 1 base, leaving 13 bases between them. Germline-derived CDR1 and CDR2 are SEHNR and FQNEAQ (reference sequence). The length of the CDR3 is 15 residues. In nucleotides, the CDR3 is TGTGCCAGCAGCCTCATCTCCGGGGGCACAGATACGCAGTATTTT. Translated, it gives CASSLISGGTDTQYF.

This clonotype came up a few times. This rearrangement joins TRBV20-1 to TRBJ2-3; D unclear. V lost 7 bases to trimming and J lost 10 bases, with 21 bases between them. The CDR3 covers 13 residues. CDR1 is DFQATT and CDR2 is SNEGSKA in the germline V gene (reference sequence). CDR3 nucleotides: TGCAGTGTCCAGACACAGATCCCTGGCGCGCAGTATTTT. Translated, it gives CSVQTQIPGAQYF.

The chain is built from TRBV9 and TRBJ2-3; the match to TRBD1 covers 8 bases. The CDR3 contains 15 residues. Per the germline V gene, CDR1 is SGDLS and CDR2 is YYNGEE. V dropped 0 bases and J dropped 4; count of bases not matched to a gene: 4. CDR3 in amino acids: CASSVGQGASDTQYF. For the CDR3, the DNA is TGTGCCAGCAGCGTAGGGCAGGGGGCCTCAGATACGCAGTATTTT.

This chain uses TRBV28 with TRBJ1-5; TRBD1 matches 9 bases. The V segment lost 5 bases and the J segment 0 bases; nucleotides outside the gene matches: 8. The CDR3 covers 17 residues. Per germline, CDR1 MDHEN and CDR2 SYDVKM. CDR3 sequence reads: CASSPDRGAYSNQPQHF. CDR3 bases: TGTGCCAGCAGTCCCGACAGGGGGGCTTATAGCAATCAGCCCCAGCATTTT. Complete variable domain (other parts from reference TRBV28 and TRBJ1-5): DVKVTQSSRYLVKRTGEKVFLECVQDMDHENMFWYRQDPGLGLRLIYFSYDVKMKEKGDIPEGYSVSREKKERFSLILESASTNQTSMYLCASSPDRGAYSNQPQHFGDGTRLSIL.

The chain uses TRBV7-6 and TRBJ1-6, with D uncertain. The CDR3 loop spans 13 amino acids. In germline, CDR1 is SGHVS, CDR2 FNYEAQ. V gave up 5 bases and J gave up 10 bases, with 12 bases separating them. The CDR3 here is CASSVNYGSPLHF. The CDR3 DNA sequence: TGTGCCAGCAGCGTGAATTATGGGTCACCCCTCCACTTT.

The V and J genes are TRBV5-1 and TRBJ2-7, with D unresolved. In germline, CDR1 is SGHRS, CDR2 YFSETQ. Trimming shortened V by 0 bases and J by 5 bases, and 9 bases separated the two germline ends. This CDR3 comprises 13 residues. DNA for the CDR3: TGCGCCAGCAGCTTGGGGGGATCCAACGAGCAGTACTTC. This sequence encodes CASSLGGSNEQYF.

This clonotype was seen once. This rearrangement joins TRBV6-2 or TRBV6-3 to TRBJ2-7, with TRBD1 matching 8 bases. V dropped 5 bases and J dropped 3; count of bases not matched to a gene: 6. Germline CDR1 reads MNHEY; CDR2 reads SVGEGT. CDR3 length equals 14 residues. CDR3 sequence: CASSDSGTGYEQYF. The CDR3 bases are TGTGCCAGCAGTGATTCGGGGACAGGCTACGAGCAGTACTTC.